A selection of T cell receptor beta chains follows, all from one sample in a study of T cell repertoires in cytomegalovirus infection. Via MiXCR, TCRdb re-called the reads, giving one row per CDR3 protein. The data hold approximately 240,000 distinct CDR3 sequences, with approximately 13% observed a single time. Sequencing was carried out using PBMCs. The receptors were gathered from a human donor in good health (CMV status not recorded). Some clones in this sample may be carry-over from other donors' samples. The CDR3 runs from the conserved cysteine through the conserved F or W. A D gene is named only where the DNA matches it firmly. Clone size is not always given. Where it is, it says once, few, many or a class for expanded clones.

d_gene	v_gene	j_gene	abundance	CDR3aa	CDR3nt
TRBD1	TRBV7-9	TRBJ2-1	.	CASSFSTGGNEQFF	TGTGCCAGCAGCTTCTCGACAGGGGGGAATGAGCAGTTCTTC
.	TRBV4-1	TRBJ2-3	.	CASSLGGTQDTQYF	TGTGCCAGCAGCCTGGGGGGAACACAAGATACGCAGTATTTT
.	TRBV7-3	TRBJ2-1	many	CASSLGTFNEQFF	TGTGCCAGCAGCTTAGGGACTTTCAATGAGCAGTTCTTC
TRBD1	TRBV20-1	TRBJ2-7	many	CSAAGTGGDEQYF	TGCAGTGCTGCCGGGACAGGGGGCGACGAGCAGTACTTC
.	TRBV6-5	TRBJ1-1	.	CASRLDRMGDTEAFF	TGTGCCAGCAGGCTCGACAGAATGGGGGACACTGAAGCTTTCTTT
.	TRBV5-1	TRBJ2-3	few	CASSPLGASIDTQYF	TGCGCCAGCAGCCCCCTAGGGGCTAGCATAGATACGCAGTATTTT
.	TRBV6-5	TRBJ2-3	many	CASRSGFATDTQYF	TGTGCCAGCAGGAGCGGCTTTGCCACAGATACGCAGTATTTT
.	TRBV6-5	TRBJ1-5	many	CASSYKAIDQPQHF	TGTGCCAGCAGTTACAAGGCGATCGATCAGCCCCAGCATTTT
.	TRBV20-1	TRBJ2-7	.	CSASRGAEQYF	TGCAGTGCTAGTAGGGGGGCGGAGCAGTACTTC
TRBD1	TRBV11-2	TRBJ2-5	many	CASSIDRERETQYF	TGTGCCAGCAGCATTGACAGGGAGAGGGAGACCCAGTACTTC
TRBD1	TRBV12-3/TRBV12-4	TRBJ1-2	.	CASSLLGQPFNTF	TGTGCCAGCAGTTTGCTGGGACAGCCCTTTAACACCTTC
TRBD2	TRBV7-2	TRBJ2-3	.	CASSLGGGGGEDTQYF	TGTGCCAGCAGCTTGGGGGGGGGGGGGGGGGAAGATACGCAGTATTTT
.	TRBV29-1	TRBJ2-5	once	CSVASLTQETQYF	TGCAGCGTCGCCTCTCTAACGCAAGAGACCCAGTACTTC
TRBD1	TRBV6-1	TRBJ2-2	many	CASSRDRAAGELFF	TGTGCCAGCAGTAGGGACAGGGCGGCCGGGGAGCTGTTTTTT
TRBD1	TRBV7-2	TRBJ1-2	many	CASSSQGSNYGYTF	TGTGCCAGCAGCTCACAGGGGTCTAACTATGGCTACACCTTC
.	TRBV11-2	TRBJ1-2	.	CASSLRSTGDYGYTF	TGTGCCAGCAGCTTAAGATCGACCGGGGATTATGGCTACACCTTC
.	TRBV6-1	TRBJ1-1	many	CASQLGDTEAFF	TGTGCCAGCCAATTAGGGGACACTGAAGCTTTCTTT
TRBD2	TRBV7-7	TRBJ2-2	many	CASSFSAGGPDTGELFF	TGTGCCAGCAGCTTCTCAGCGGGGGGGCCCGACACCGGGGAGCTGTTTTTT
.	TRBV7-9	TRBJ1-4	many	CASSPSGKTNEKLFF	TGTGCCAGCAGTCCTTCAGGGAAAACTAATGAAAAACTGTTTTTT
.	TRBV12-3/TRBV12-4	TRBJ2-1	few	CASSPSRETYNEQFF	TGTGCCAGCAGTCCCAGCCGGGAAACCTACAATGAGCAGTTCTTC
.	TRBV20-1	TRBJ2-3	few	CSARIQGDTADTQYF	TGCAGTGCTAGAATCCAAGGGGACACCGCAGATACGCAGTATTTT
TRBD1	TRBV7-2	TRBJ2-4	many	CASSLGGAGKNIQYF	TGTGCCAGCAGCCTAGGGGGCGCAGGCAAAAACATTCAGTACTTC
.	TRBV19	TRBJ1-6	.	CASRGLNSPLHF	TGTGCCAGTAGGGGTCTAAATTCACCCCTCCACTTT
.	TRBV18	TRBJ2-3	many	CASSLTRQDTQYF	TGTGCCAGCTCCCTTACACGGCAGGATACGCAGTATTTT
.	TRBV12-3/TRBV12-4	TRBJ1-1	.	CASSRQQRIEAFF	TGTGCCAGCAGCCGACAACAGAGAATTGAAGCTTTCTTT
.	TRBV7-2	TRBJ1-6	many	CASSLVSLPNNSPLHF	TGTGCCAGCAGCTTAGTCAGTCTACCGAATAATTCACCCCTCCACTTT
.	TRBV5-1	TRBJ2-7	few	CASTSAGFSYEQYF	TGCGCCAGCACCTCCGCCGGATTCTCCTACGAGCAGTACTTC
.	TRBV11-2	TRBJ1-6	.	CASSLTGTASFNSPLHF	TGTGCCAGCAGCTTGACGGGGACGGCGTCCTTTAATTCACCCCTCCACTTT
TRBD2	TRBV27	TRBJ2-7	.	CASSSLSSGRAEQYF	TGTGCCAGCAGTTCCCTGTCTAGCGGGAGGGCCGAGCAGTACTTC
.	TRBV7-2	TRBJ2-7	many	CASSSGLFGQYF	TGTGCCAGCAGCTCGGGACTCTTTGGGCAGTACTTC
.	TRBV28	TRBJ2-2	many	CASSLGSRGTGELFF	TGTGCCAGCAGTTTGGGCTCCCGAGGTACCGGGGAGCTGTTTTTT
.	TRBV5-1	TRBJ2-2	.	CASSLDGGGELFF	TGCGCCAGCAGCTTGGACGGAGGCGGGGAGCTGTTTTTT
TRBD2	TRBV7-2	TRBJ2-2	many	CASSSTPGLGTLGTGELFF	TGTGCCAGCAGCTCAACCCCGGGACTAGGGACCCTTGGAACCGGGGAGCTGTTTTTT
TRBD2	TRBV3-1	TRBJ2-7	.	CASSQAVQVGLATYEQYF	TGTGCCAGCAGCCAAGCAGTTCAAGTGGGACTAGCCACGTACGAGCAGTACTTC
.	TRBV12-3/TRBV12-4	TRBJ1-1	many	CASSSKQGTEAFF	TGTGCCAGCAGCTCTAAACAGGGCACTGAAGCTTTCTTT
TRBD2	TRBV7-2	TRBJ2-1	many	CASSLTSLRTAGGWNEQFF	TGTGCCAGCAGCTTAACCTCTCTTCGAACAGCGGGAGGATGGAATGAGCAGTTCTTC
TRBD2	TRBV7-9	TRBJ2-2	many	CASRRLAGENTGELFF	TGTGCCAGCAGAAGACTAGCGGGGGAGAACACCGGGGAGCTGTTTTTT
TRBD1	TRBV5-1	TRBJ1-5	.	CASSPSDRGWGNQPQHF	TGCGCCAGCAGCCCTTCGGACAGGGGATGGGGCAATCAGCCCCAGCATTTT
.	TRBV12-3/TRBV12-4	TRBJ1-5	.	CASSLGRFNQPQHF	TGTGCCAGCAGTTTGGGGAGGTTCAATCAGCCCCAGCATTTT
TRBD1	TRBV20-1	TRBJ1-4	.	CSARGGTANEKLFF	TGCAGTGCTAGAGGAGGGACAGCTAATGAAAAACTGTTTTTT
TRBD1	TRBV5-1	TRBJ1-2	few	CASSLLPGQGEGYGYTF	TGCGCCAGCAGCTTGCTCCCCGGACAGGGGGAGGGCTATGGCTACACCTTC
.	TRBV7-3	TRBJ1-1	.	CASSGGSNTEAFF	TGTGCCAGCAGCGGAGGGAGTAACACTGAAGCTTTCTTT
.	TRBV6-2/TRBV6-3	TRBJ1-1	many	CASSSQGPQNTEAFF	TGTGCCAGCAGCAGTCAGGGGCCTCAGAACACTGAAGCTTTCTTT
TRBD2	TRBV29-1	TRBJ2-2	.	CSALSRSGSDGELFF	TGCAGCGCCCTGTCTCGGAGCGGGAGTGACGGGGAGCTGTTTTTT
.	TRBV27	TRBJ2-7	few	CASSSRTDYEQYF	TGTGCCAGCAGTTCCAGGACGGACTACGAGCAGTACTTC
.	TRBV6-5	TRBJ2-6	.	CASTPRGTEFSGANVLTF	TGTGCCAGCACCCCCCGCGGGACGGAATTCTCTGGGGCCAACGTCCTGACTTTC
.	TRBV19	TRBJ2-1	few	CASSILDLNEQFF	TGTGCCAGTAGTATTTTAGACCTCAATGAGCAGTTCTTC
.	TRBV29-1	TRBJ1-1	few	CSASSNRDTEAFF	TGCAGCGCTTCCTCCAACAGGGACACTGAAGCTTTCTTT
.	TRBV7-2	TRBJ1-5	many	CASSFTYNQPQHF	TGTGCCAGCAGCTTCACCTATAATCAGCCCCAGCATTTT